The clone carrying this T cell receptor beta chain was recorded a few times. The CDR3 runs 16 residues. Germline V gene lookup returns CDR1 MDHEN and CDR2 SYDVKM. Trimming took 6 bases from V and 7 from J; bases not matched to a gene: 11. This sample stems from a study of T cells in Graves' hyperthyroidism and ophthalmopathy. RNA transcripts were the template for amplifying TCR beta CDR3 regions. A first-round RT-PCR of the TCR CDR3 used the HTBI primer set. TCRdb redid the calling of the multiplex PCR reads with MiXCR, one entry per CDR3 protein. Among around 250,000 distinct CDR3 sequences listed, roughly 14% were seen once.

What was sequenced was blood. The chain links TRBV28 to TRBJ2-1; 11 nucleotides align to TRBD2. The TCR comes from a woman aged 35 to 49 with Graves' hyperthyroidism that later progressed to Graves' ophthalmopathy. In DNA form, the CDR3 reads TGTGCCAGCAGGACAATAGCGGGAGGGACAAGGAATGAGCAGTTCTTC. It codes for CASRTIAGGTRNEQFF.